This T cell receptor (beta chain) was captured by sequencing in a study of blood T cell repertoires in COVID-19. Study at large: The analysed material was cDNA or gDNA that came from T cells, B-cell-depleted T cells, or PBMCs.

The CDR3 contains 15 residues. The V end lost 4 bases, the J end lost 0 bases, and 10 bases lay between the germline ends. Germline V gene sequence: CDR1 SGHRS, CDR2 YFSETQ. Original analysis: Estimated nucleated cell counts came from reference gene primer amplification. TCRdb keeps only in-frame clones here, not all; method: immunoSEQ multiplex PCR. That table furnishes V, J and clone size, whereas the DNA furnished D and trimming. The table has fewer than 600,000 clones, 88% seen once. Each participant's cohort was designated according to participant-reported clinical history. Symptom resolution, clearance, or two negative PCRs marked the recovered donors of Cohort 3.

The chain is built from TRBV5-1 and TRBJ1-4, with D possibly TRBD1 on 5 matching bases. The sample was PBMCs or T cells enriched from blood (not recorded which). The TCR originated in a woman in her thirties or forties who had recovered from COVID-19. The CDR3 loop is CASSPGHPTNEKLFF. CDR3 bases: TGCGCCAGCAGCCCAGGACACCCAACTAATGAAAAACTGTTTTTT.